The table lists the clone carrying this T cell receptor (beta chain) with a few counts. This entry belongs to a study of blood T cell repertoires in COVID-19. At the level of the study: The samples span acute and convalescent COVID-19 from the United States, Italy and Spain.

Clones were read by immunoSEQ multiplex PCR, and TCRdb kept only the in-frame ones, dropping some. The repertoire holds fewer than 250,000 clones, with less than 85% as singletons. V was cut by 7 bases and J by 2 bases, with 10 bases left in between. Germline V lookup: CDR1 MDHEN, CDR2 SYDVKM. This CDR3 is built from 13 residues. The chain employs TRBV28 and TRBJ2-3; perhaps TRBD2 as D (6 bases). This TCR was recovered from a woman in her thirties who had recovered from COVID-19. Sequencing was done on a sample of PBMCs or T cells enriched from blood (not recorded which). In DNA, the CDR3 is TGTGCCAGCACCGGGAGTGTCACAGATACGCAGTATTTT. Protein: CASTGSVTDTQYF.